This T cell receptor beta chain was identified during a study of human T cells and chemical hapten exposure. Study in general: Slight differences in pooled library volume were the main source of varying TCR yields across samples.

Study-wide findings and caveats: Expanded TCRs made up significantly more big CDR3 similarity clusters than controls did.

Trimming pared 4 bases from V and 11 bases from J, leaving 17 bases between. The CDR3 covers 13 residues. Per the germline V gene, CDR1 is MNHNY and CDR2 is SVGAGI (reference sequence). Each cDNA molecule in the library carried unique molecular identifiers. The authors' processing: Per sample, the median was approximately 96,000 TCRs, with values from 23,224 to 690,600. TCRdb redid the calling of the RACE reads with MiXCR, one entry per CDR3 protein. Clone size and V and J calls follow TCRdb, not the original study. The sample yields 150,000 to 200,000 distinct CDR3 sequences, more than 20% seen once. Stated time point: patch test 1, 2 weeks after DPC sensitization. Regarding treatment: therapeutic diphenylcyclopropenone sensitization with weekly scalp DPC. This clonotype was seen a handful of times. Its specificity is unknown.

The chain carries TRBV6-6 and TRBJ1-1; a possible D gene is TRBD1 (5 bases). The input for sequencing was whole blood, taken in connection with sensitization to the hapten diphenylcyclopropenone (DPC). This sequence originates from a woman aged 45 to 65 with alopecia areata. Some clones in this sample may be carry-over from other donors' samples. The CDR3 nucleotides are TGTGCCAGCAGTTCTGTGCAGGGATTTACTGCTTTCTTT. Translated: CASSSVQGFTAFF.